A selection of T cell receptor beta chains follows, all from one sample in a study of blood T cell repertoires in COVID-19. Assay: immunoSEQ multiplex PCR; the TCRdb copy retains only in-frame clones and omits some. The data contain approximately 150,000 clones, roughly 83% of them seen just once; the ten biggest clones take up around 5%. The sequenced material came from PBMCs or T cells enriched from blood (not recorded which). The receptors originated from a man in his sixties or seventies who had been exposed to COVID-19. The CDR3 runs from the conserved cysteine through the conserved F or W. The D gene is left open where the match is weak. The size field is filled for only some rows; it gives once, few, many or a size class.

. . TRBJ1-3 TRBV7-2 CASSARSGNTIYF TGTGCCAGCAGCGCCCGGTCTGGAAACACCATATATTTT
. TRBD2 TRBJ2-1 TRBV2 CASSGASGTNNEQFF TGTGCCAGCAGTGGGGCTAGCGGGACCAACAATGAGCAGTTCTTC
. . TRBJ1-2 TRBV2 CASSGGPNYGYTF TGTGCCAGCAGTGGCGGGCCTAACTATGGCTACACCTTC
once . TRBJ2-5 TRBV5-1 CASSRGQETQYF TGCGCCAGCAGCAGGGGCCAAGAGACCCAGTACTTC
. TRBD1 TRBJ1-1 TRBV30 CAWYTGGYTEAFF TGTGCCTGGTACACAGGGGGCTACACTGAAGCTTTCTTT
. TRBD1 TRBJ1-1 TRBV7-9 CASSPGQMNTEAFF TGTGCCAGCAGTCCGGGACAGATGAACACTGAAGCTTTCTTT
. . TRBJ2-3 TRBV28 CASSLLAAQGTQYF TGTGCCAGCAGTTTATTAGCGGCTCAGGGTACGCAGTATTTT
. . TRBJ2-1 TRBV7-9 CASSFPGSSYNEQFF TGTGCCAGCAGCTTTCCGGGGTCGAGTTACAATGAGCAGTTCTTC
. . TRBJ2-3 TRBV7-6 CASSSTSTTGTDTQYF TGTGCCAGCAGCTCGACGAGTACAACAGGGACAGATACGCAGTATTTT
. TRBD1 TRBJ1-3 TRBV7-2 CASSLGQGHSGNTIYF TGTGCCAGCAGCTTAGGACAGGGGCACTCTGGAAACACCATATATTTT
. . TRBJ2-6 TRBV30 CAWSPGASGANVLTF TGTGCCTGGAGTCCCGGAGCATCTGGGGCCAACGTCCTGACTTTC
. . TRBJ1-2 TRBV5-4 CASSLKQVNYGYTF TGTGCCAGCAGCTTGAAACAGGTTAACTATGGCTACACCTTC
. . TRBJ1-2 TRBV27 CASSDDTNYGYTF TGTGCCAGCAGTGATGATACAAACTATGGCTACACCTTC
few . TRBJ1-2 TRBV9 CASSTEPNYGYTF TGTGCCAGCAGCACGGAGCCTAACTATGGCTACACCTTC